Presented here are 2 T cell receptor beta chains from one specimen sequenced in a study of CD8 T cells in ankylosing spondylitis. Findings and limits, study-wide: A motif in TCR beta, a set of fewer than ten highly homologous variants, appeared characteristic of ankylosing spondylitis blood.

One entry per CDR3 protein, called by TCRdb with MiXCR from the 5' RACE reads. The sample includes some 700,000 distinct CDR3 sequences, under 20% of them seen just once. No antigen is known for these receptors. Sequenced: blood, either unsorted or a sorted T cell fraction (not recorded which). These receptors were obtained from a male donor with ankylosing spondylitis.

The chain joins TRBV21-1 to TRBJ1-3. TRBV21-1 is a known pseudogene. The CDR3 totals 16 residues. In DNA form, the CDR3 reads TGTGCCAGCATACCAGGGAGGGGAAGCTCTGGAAACACCATATATTTT. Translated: CASIPGRGSSGNTIYF.

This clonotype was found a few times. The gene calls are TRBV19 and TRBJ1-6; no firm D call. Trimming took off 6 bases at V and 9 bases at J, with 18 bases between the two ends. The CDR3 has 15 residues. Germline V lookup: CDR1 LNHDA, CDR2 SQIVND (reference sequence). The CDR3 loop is CASRSLAGSGSPLHF. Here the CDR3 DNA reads TGTGCCAGTAGGAGCCTCGCTGGATCCGGTTCACCCCTCCACTTT.